What follows is one T cell receptor (beta chain) and its context. Other nucleotide sequences in the sample specify the same CDR3. These data belong to a study of T cell responses to AZD1222 COVID-19 vaccine. TCRdb's copy holds only in-frame clones and misses some; the assay was immunoSEQ multiplex PCR. Counted here are some 200,000 clones, around 90% occurring once; the ten biggest clones make up 3.6%. V was cut by 4 bases and J by 0 bases, with 4 bases left in between. CDR1 and CDR2 from the germline V gene are LNHDA and SQIVND (reference sequence). The CDR3 spans 13 residues. The sequencing used peripheral blood, collected 28 days after the second dose of the MenACWY control vaccine. This sequence joins TRBV19 and TRBJ1-5; no definite D call. This TCR derives from an adult who received the MenACWY meningococcal vaccine as a control. CDR3 DNA: TGTGCCAGTAGTACGGATAGCAATCAGCCCCAGCATTTT. Protein sequence: CASSTDSNQPQHF.